This entry lists 9 T cell receptor beta chains sequenced from one sample in a study of blood T cells in healthy people across ages. Using a J-beta primer mix together with a sample-barcoded 5' primer, a second PCR was run for roughly 7 to 12 cycles. TCRdb reprocessed the 5' RACE reads via MiXCR and lists one record per CDR3 protein. The data contain approximately 1,000,000 distinct CDR3 sequences, around 43% of them singletons. The sample consisted of blood. The receptors were sampled from a woman in her sixties in good health.

A few counts support this clonotype. The V gene is TRBV15, the J gene TRBJ2-3; 7 bases align to TRBD1. The V gene's germline CDR1 is LNHNV and CDR2 YYDKDF (reference sequence). Unmatched junction bases numbered 6, after V lost 0 bases and J lost 3 bases. The CDR3 has 16 amino acids. CDR3 nucleotides: TGTGCCACCAGCAGAGATCTGGGACAGAGAACAGATACGCAGTATTTT. Amino acids: CATSRDLGQRTDTQYF. The entire variable domain, with the rest obtained from reference TRBV15 and TRBJ2-3, is as follows: DAMVIQNPRYQVTQFGKPVTLSCSQTLNHNVMYWYQQKSSQAPKLLFHYYDKDFNNEADTPDNFQSRRPNTSFCFLDIRSPGLGDTAMYLCATSRDLGQRTDTQYFGPGTRLTVL.

This clonotype has just a few counts. The rearrangement links TRBV6-5 to TRBJ2-1; weak D call: TRBD1 (6 bases). This CDR3 has 16 residues. With 6 bases removed from V and 2 bases from J, the gap between germline ends came to 17 bases. CDR1 MNHEY and CDR2 SVGAGI come from the germline V gene. The CDR3 reads CASRKGVWSAYNEQFF. The CDR3 nucleotides are TGTGCCAGCAGAAAGGGGGTTTGGAGCGCCTACAATGAGCAGTTCTTC.

This clonotype was seen a handful of times. V gene TRBV6-5 combines with J gene TRBJ2-2, with 8 positions matching TRBD2. J was trimmed by 5 bases and V by 4 bases; bases with no gene match: 6. This CDR3 comprises 15 residues. Germline V CDR1 and CDR2: MNHEY, SVGAGI. The CDR3 protein is CASSLAGRGTGELFF. The CDR3, as DNA: TGTGCCAGCAGTTTAGCGGGACGGGGGACCGGGGAGCTGTTTTTT.

J is TRBJ2-1 and V is TRBV24-1; 15 positions agree with TRBD2. Germline loops: CDR1 KGHDR, CDR2 SFDVKD. After removal of 3 bases from V and 3 bases from J, the junction contained 2 bases not matched to a gene. The CDR3 covers 17 residues. The CDR3, as DNA: TGTGCCACCAGTGATGGGACTAGCGGGAGGAACTACAATGAGCAGTTCTTC. It codes for CATSDGTSGRNYNEQFF.

The chain has TRBV7-9 and TRBJ1-1; maybe TRBD1 (5 bases). In germline, CDR1 is SEHNR, CDR2 FQNEAQ (reference sequence). Trimming left V 1 base short and J 8 bases short, with 8 bases between. The CDR3 runs 12 residues. The CDR3 bases are TGTGCCAGCAGCTTAGGGGACGGAGAAGCTTTCTTT. Residues: CASSLGDGEAFF. The full variable domain, in which reference TRBV7-9 and TRBJ1-1 provide the parts outside the CDR3, is DTGVSQNPRHKITKRGQNVTFRCDPISEHNRLYWYRQTLGQGPEFLTYFQNEAQLEKSRLLSDRFSAERPKGSFSTLEIQRTEQGDSAMYLCASSLGDGEAFFGQGTRLTVV.

The chain couples TRBV20-1 to TRBJ2-1, with unresolved D. V lost 1 base, J lost 2 bases, and 9 bases lay in between. There are 14 residues in the CDR3. Germline loops: CDR1 DFQATT, CDR2 SNEGSKA (reference sequence). CDR3 nucleotide sequence: TGCAGTGCTAGAGTGCCGGAACCCTACAATGAGCAGTTCTTC. This gives the protein CSARVPEPYNEQFF.

The sample holds a few counts of this clonotype. The V and J genes are TRBV7-3 and TRBJ2-5, with D possibly matching TRBD2 (6 bases). There are 15 residues in the CDR3. Trimming stripped 5 bases from V and 2 bases from J, with 15 bases between. Germline CDR1 is SGHTA and CDR2 is FQGTGA. In DNA, the CDR3 is TGTGCCAGCAGCGCCCACGGGGGAGGACAAGAGACCCAGTACTTC. This translates into CASSAHGGGQETQYF.

This chain links TRBV2 with TRBJ1-4; 7 bases match TRBD1. J lost 3 bases, V lost 8 bases, and 12 bases had no gene match. Germline CDR1 reads SNHLY; CDR2 reads FYNNEI. There are 16 residues in the CDR3. CDR3 protein: CASSGSRTGANEKLFF. The DNA for the CDR3 is TGTGCCAGCTCAGGATCCCGTACAGGGGCTAATGAAAAACTGTTTTTT.

This clonotype has just a few counts. This chain joins TRBV7-9 and TRBJ2-4, with TRBD1 matching 8 bases. The germline gives CDR1 SEHNR, CDR2 FQNEAQ (reference sequence). The CDR3 covers 17 residues. The V gene end was trimmed by 4 bases and the J gene end by 1 base; junction bases not matched to a gene: 9. CDR3 bases: TGTGCCAGCAGCTCACCTCAGGGGGCGCGGGCCAAAAACATTCAGTACTTC. It codes for CASSSPQGARAKNIQYF.